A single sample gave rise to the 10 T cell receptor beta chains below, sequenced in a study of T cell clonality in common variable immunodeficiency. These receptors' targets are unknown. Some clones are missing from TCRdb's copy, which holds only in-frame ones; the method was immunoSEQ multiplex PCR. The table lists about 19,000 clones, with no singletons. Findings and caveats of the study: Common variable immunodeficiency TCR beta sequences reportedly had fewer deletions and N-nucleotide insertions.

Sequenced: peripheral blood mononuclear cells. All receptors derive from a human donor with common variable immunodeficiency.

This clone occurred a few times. The CDR3: CASSLVQQETQYF. The CDR3 DNA, read in part, is TGCGCCAGCAGCTTGGTCCAGCAAGAGACC. This chain connects TRBV5-1 to TRBJ2-5; D uncertain. The read gets to within 3 residues of the CDR3 end, and the germline J gene fills in the rest. V lost 0 bases and J 2 bases, leaving 5 bases between the germline ends. CDR3 length: 13 residues. The germline V gene has CDR1 SGHRS and CDR2 YFSETQ.

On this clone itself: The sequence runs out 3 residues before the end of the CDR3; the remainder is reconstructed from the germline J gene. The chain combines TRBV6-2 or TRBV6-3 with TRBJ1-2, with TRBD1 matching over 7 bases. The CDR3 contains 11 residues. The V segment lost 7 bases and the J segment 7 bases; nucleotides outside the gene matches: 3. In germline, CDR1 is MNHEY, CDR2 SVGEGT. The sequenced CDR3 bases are TGTGCCAGCACCACAGGGGTTGGC. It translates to CASTTGVG. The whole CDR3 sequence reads CASTTGVGYTF.

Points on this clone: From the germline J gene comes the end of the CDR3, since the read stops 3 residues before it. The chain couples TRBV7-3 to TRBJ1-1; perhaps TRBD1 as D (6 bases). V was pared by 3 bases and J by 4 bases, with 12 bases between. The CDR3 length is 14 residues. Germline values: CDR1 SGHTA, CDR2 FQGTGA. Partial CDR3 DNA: TGTGCCAGCAGCTTCGGACAGTTTCCCACTGAA. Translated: CASSFGQFPTE. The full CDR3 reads CASSFGQFPTEAFF.

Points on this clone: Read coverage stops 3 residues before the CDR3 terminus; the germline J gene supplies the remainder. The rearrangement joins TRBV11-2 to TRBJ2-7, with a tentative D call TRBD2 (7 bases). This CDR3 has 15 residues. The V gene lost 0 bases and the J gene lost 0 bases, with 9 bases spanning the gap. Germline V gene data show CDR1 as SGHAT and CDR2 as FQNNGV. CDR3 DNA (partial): TGTGCCAGCAGCTTAGAAGGGGGGGCCTCCTACGAG. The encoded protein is CASSLEGGASYE. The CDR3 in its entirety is CASSLEGGASYEQYF.

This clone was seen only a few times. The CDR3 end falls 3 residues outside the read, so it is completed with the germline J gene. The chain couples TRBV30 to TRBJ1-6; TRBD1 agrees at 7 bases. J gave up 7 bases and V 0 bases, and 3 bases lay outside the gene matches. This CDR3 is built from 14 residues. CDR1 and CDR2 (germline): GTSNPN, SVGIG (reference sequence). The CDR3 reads CAWSVPGQNSPLHF. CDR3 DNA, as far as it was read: TGTGCCTGGAGTGTCCCGGGACAGAATTCACCC.

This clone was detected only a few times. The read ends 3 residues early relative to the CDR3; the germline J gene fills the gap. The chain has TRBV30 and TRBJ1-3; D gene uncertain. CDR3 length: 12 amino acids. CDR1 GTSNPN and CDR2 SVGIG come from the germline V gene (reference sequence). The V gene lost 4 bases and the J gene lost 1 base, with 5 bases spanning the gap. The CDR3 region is CAWKRSGNTIYF. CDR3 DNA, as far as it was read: TGTGCCTGGAAACGGTCTGGAAACACC.

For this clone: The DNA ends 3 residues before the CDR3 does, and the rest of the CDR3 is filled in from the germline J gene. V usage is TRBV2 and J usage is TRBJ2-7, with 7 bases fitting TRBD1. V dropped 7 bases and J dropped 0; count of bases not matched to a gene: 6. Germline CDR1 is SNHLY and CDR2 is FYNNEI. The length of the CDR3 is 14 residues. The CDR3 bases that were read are TGTGCCAGCATCAAGGACAGGCCCTCCTACGAG. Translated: CASIKDRPSYE. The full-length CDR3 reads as CASIKDRPSYEQYF.

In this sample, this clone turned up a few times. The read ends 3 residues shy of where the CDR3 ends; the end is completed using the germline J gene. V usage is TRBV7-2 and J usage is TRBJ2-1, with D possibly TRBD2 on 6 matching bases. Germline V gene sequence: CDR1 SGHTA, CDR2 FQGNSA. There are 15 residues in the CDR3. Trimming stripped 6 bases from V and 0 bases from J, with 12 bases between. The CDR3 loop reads CASRRSGSSYNEQFF. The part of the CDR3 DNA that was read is TGTGCCAGCAGACGTAGCGGAAGCTCCTACAATGAG.

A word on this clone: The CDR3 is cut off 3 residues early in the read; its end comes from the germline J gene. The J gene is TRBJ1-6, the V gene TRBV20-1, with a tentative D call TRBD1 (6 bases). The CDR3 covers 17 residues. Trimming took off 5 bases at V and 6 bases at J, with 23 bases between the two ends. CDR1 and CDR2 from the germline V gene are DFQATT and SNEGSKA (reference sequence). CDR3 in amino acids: CSAPRRYTGSGNSPLHF. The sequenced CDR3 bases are TGCAGTGCTCCGCGGAGATATACAGGGTCGGGTAATTCACCC.

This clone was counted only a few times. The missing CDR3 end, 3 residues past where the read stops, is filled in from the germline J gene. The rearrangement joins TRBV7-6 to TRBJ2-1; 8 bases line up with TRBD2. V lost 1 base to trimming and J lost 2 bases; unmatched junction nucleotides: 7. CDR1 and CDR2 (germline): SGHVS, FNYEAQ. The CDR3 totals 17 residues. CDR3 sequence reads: CASSLGVAGGPYNEQFF. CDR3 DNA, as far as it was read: TGTGCCAGCAGCTTAGGGGTGGCGGGAGGCCCCTACAATGAG.